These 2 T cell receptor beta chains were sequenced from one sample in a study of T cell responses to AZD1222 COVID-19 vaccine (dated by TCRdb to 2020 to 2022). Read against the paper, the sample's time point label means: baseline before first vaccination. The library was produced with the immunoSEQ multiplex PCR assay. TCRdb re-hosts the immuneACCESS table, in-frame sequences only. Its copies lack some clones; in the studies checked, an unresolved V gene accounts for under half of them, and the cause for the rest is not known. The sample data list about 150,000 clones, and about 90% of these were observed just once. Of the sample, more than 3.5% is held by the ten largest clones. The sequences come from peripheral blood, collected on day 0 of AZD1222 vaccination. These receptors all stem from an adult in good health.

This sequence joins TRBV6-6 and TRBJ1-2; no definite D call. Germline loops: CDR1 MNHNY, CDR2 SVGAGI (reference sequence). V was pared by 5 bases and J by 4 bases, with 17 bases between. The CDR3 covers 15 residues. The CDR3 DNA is TGTGCCAGCAGTGACCCGAGCCAGAGCCTCTATGGCTACACCTTC. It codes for CASSDPSQSLYGYTF.

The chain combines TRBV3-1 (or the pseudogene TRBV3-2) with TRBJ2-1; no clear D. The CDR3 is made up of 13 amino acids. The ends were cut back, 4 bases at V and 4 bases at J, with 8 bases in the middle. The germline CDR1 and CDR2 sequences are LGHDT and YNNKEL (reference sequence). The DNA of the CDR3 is TGTGCCAGCAGCCGGGAAATATACAATGAGCAGTTCTTC. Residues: CASSREIYNEQFF.